The rows below give T cell receptor beta chains drawn from one sample of a study of shared clonotypes between healthy human individuals. Sequenced by immunoSEQ multiplex PCR; TCRdb stores in-frame clones only, minus some. This table holds 1,500,000 or so clones, around 97% found once. Sample: naive CD4+ T cells sorted from blood. The receptors here all came from a man aged 25 to 40 in good health. CDR3s include the opening cysteine and the closing phenylalanine or tryptophan. D genes are given only for firm matches. For some rows the clone size is stated as once, few or many, or as a class when expanded; others skip it.

NA | TRBJ1-2 | NA | TRBV29-1 | TGCAGCGTTGAAGAGGGGTGGAGTGGCTACACCTTC | CSVEEGWSGYTF
TRBD2 | TRBJ2-7 | NA | TRBV7-2 | TGTGCCAGCAGCTTAGTAGGGACTAGCGGGACCGAGCAGTACTTC | CASSLVGTSGTEQYF
TRBD1 | TRBJ2-5 | NA | TRBV7-2 | TGTGCCAGCAGCTTAGACAGGGGACAGACCCAGTACTTC | CASSLDRGQTQYF
TRBD2 | TRBJ2-1 | NA | TRBV7-2 | TGTGCCAGCAGATCGCGTTTAGCGGGAGGGCCGGTCGATGAGCAGTTCTTC | CASRSRLAGGPVDEQFF
NA | TRBJ2-1 | NA | TRBV10-3 | TGTGCCATCAGGGACAGAGAGGACGACAATGAGCAGTTCTTC | CAIRDREDDNEQFF
NA | TRBJ2-7 | NA | TRBV27 | TGTGCCAGCAGCCGGACCGGGACGACAAACTACGAGCAGTACTTC | CASSRTGTTNYEQYF
TRBD2 | TRBJ2-2 | NA | TRBV5-4 | TGTGCCAGCAGCTCCACTAGCGGGAGTTGGGCCGGGGAGCTGTTTTTT | CASSSTSGSWAGELFF
NA | TRBJ2-6 | NA | TRBV2 | TGTGCCAGCAGTGCCTGGACTGGGGCCAACGTCCTGACTTTC | CASSAWTGANVLTF
TRBD2 | TRBJ2-1 | NA | TRBV7-7 | TGTGCCAGCAGCCGATTGACTAGCGGGAGTGGTGAGCAGTTCTTC | CASSRLTSGSGEQFF
NA | TRBJ2-5 | NA | TRBV7-9 | TGTGCCAGCAGCTCCACTGCTTACCAAGAGACCCAGTACTTC | CASSSTAYQETQYF
NA | TRBJ1-2 | NA | TRBV28 | TGTGCCAGCAGTCTGACAAGAAACTATGGCTACACCTTC | CASSLTRNYGYTF
TRBD2 | TRBJ2-7 | NA | TRBV11-1 | TGTGCCAGCAGCTTGGGAGGGGACGTTAAGTACTTC | CASSLGGDVKYF
NA | TRBJ1-3 | NA | TRBV10-1 | TGCGCCAGCAGCTTAGACCCCTCTGGAAACACCATATATTTT | CASSLDPSGNTIYF
NA | TRBJ2-3 | NA | TRBV27 | TGTGCCAGCAGTTTTGGGGCGGGGCCCGATACGCAGTATTTT | CASSFGAGPDTQYF
NA | TRBJ1-2 | NA | TRBV11-2 | TGTGCCAGCAGCTTGGGTGACGGGAACTATGGCTACACCTTC | CASSLGDGNYGYTF
TRBD1 | TRBJ2-7 | once | TRBV11-2 | TGTGCCAGCAGCTTAGACTACCGGGACAGCCGACAGCGGGAGCAGTACTTC | CASSLDYRDSRQREQYF
NA | TRBJ2-5 | NA | TRBV25-1 | TGTGCCAGCAGTGCTGACCCTGTGGAGACCCAGTACTTC | CASSADPVETQYF
NA | TRBJ2-2 | NA | TRBV2 | TGTGCCAGCACCACGACTCGGGCCGGGGAGCTGTTTTTT | CASTTTRAGELFF
NA | TRBJ2-5 | NA | TRBV11-2 | TGTGCCACCGTCGGGGCGGGGAAGCAAGAGACCCAGTACTTC | CATVGAGKQETQYF
NA | TRBJ2-5 | NA | TRBV18 | TGTGCCAGCTCACCAGCCACAGAGACCCAGTACTTC | CASSPATETQYF
TRBD2 | TRBJ2-1 | NA | TRBV7-9 | TGTGCCAGCAGCTTAGGTGCGCTAGCGGGAGGAGCCTACAATGAGCAGTTCTTC | CASSLGALAGGAYNEQFF
NA | TRBJ1-2 | NA | TRBV5-1 | TGCGCCAGCAGCTTGAGCACCGGGACCGAATCTAACTATGGCTACACCTTC | CASSLSTGTESNYGYTF
NA | TRBJ2-5 | NA | TRBV4-1 | TGCGCCAGCAGCCAAGGAACCACGCAAGAGACCCAGTACTTC | CASSQGTTQETQYF
NA | TRBJ1-4 | NA | TRBV5-1 | TGCGCCAGCAGCTATGGGACCATCCAACAATCTAATGAAAAACTGTTTTTT | CASSYGTIQQSNEKLFF
NA | TRBJ2-5 | NA | TRBV7-8 | TGTGCCAGCAGCTTAGGAGGACGGAAGATTAAGACCCAGTACTTC | CASSLGGRKIKTQYF
NA | TRBJ2-7 | NA | TRBV6-5 | TGTGCCAGCAGTTCCCCCGGAGCCTACGAGCAGTACTTC | CASSSPGAYEQYF
NA | TRBJ2-3 | NA | TRBV4-1 | TGCGCCAGCAGCCTGCGACAGGGCACAGATACGCAGTATTTT | CASSLRQGTDTQYF